This is a list of T cell receptor beta chains from one sample in a study of CD8 T cells in ankylosing spondylitis. TCRdb fed the 5' RACE reads into MiXCR, producing one record per CDR3 protein. The data contain 100,000 or so distinct CDR3 sequences, more than 8.5% of them singletons. Source material: blood, either unsorted or a sorted T cell fraction (not recorded which). These receptors were taken from a male donor with ankylosing spondylitis. Each CDR3 is given with its conserved first and last residue. A D gene is named only where the DNA matches it firmly. Size is stated for part of the rows, as once, few or many counts, or as a class when the clone is expanded.

TRBV12-3/TRBV12-4	TRBD1	many	TRBJ1-1	TGTGCCAGCAGTTCAACAGGGGACCTCATGAACACTGAAGCTTTCTTT	CASSSTGDLMNTEAFF
TRBV16	-	many	TRBJ1-5	TGTGCCAGCTCCCAGGAGGGGTTTAACAATCAGCCCCAGCATTTT	CASSQEGFNNQPQHF
TRBV20-1	TRBD1	many	TRBJ2-3	TGCAGTGCTAGAGGGACAGGGGGGGACACAGATACGCAGTATTTT	CSARGTGGDTDTQYF
TRBV20-1	TRBD2	many	TRBJ2-1	TGCAGTGCTAGGCCTAGCGGGAGTCGGGAGCAGTTCTTC	CSARPSGSREQFF
TRBV7-8	TRBD2	-	TRBJ2-7	TGTGCCAGCAGTTCGACGTCCCCGCTAGCGGGAGACTACGAGCAGTACTTC	CASSSTSPLAGDYEQYF
TRBV12-3/TRBV12-4	-	many	TRBJ1-1	TGTGCCAGCAGTTTTTCGGGGACTGAAGCTTTCTTT	CASSFSGTEAFF
TRBV15	TRBD1	many	TRBJ1-4	TGTGCCACCAGCAGAGATGAGGGGACAGGCAATGAAAAACTGTTTTTT	CATSRDEGTGNEKLFF
TRBV9	TRBD2	once	TRBJ2-1	TGTGCCAGCAGCGTAGGGCTAGCGGGGATTTTGCTCTTC	CASSVGLAGILLF
TRBV6-5	-	few	TRBJ2-1	TGTGCCAGCAGTTACAACAGGGCCCCTACCTACAATGAGCAGTTCTTC	CASSYNRAPTYNEQFF
TRBV20-1	TRBD2	many	TRBJ2-2	TGCAGTGCTCAAACTAGCGGAGTGTCAACCGGGGAGCTGTTTTTT	CSAQTSGVSTGELFF
TRBV6-1	-	few	TRBJ1-1	TGTGCCAGCAGTGAAGCTCCGGACAGGAACACTGAAGCTTTCTTT	CASSEAPDRNTEAFF
TRBV15	TRBD2	few	TRBJ2-1	TGTGCCACCAGCACCACCGAGGAACTAGCGGGAGTAATTGAGCAGTTCTTC	CATSTTEELAGVIEQFF
TRBV5-6	-	-	TRBJ2-5	TGTGCCAGCAGCTTGGGGGACCTGCTTGGGGAGACCCAGTACTTC	CASSLGDLLGETQYF
TRBV2	-	-	TRBJ2-1	TGTGCCAGCAGTGAATCTTTACGGGAAAAGTTCTTC	CASSESLREKFF
TRBV3-1	-	-	TRBJ2-3	TGTGCCAGCAGCCAAGAATCGGCTAGCGCTACAGATACGCAGTATTTT	CASSQESASATDTQYF
TRBV24-1	-	many	TRBJ1-1	TGTGCCACCAGTGATCGAGGGAACACTGAAGCTTTCTTT	CATSDRGNTEAFF
TRBV20-1	TRBD2	-	TRBJ2-1	TGCAGTGCTTATCCCGGGACTAGCGGGAGGGCCGGATACAATGAGCAGTTCTTC	CSAYPGTSGRAGYNEQFF
TRBV7-9	-	few	TRBJ1-1	TGTGCCAGCAGCTTAGTTGATGAGAACACTGAAGCTTTCTTT	CASSLVDENTEAFF
TRBV12-3/TRBV12-4	-	many	TRBJ2-3	TGTGCCAGCAGTTCATTAGGGCCAGATACGCAGTATTTT	CASSSLGPDTQYF